This T cell receptor beta chain came from a study of cytomegalovirus exposure and HLA in healthy donors. For this clone: Its antigen is still unknown.

Findings of the study overall: Rare TCR sequences dominated, though some public TCRs recurred in many donors. There was a cluster of highly shared sequence variants that was likely a sequencing artifact.

Primers: 60 Vbeta forward and 13 Jbeta reverse. TCRdb keeps only in-frame clones here, not all; method: immunoSEQ multiplex PCR. The data show over 150,000 clones, about four fifths seen once. The CDR3 covers 13 residues. V was pared by 0 bases and J by 3 bases, with 6 bases between. Germline CDR1 SGDLS, CDR2 YYNGEE. This chain links TRBV9 with TRBJ1-2; D unresolved. Sequenced material: PBMCs. This receptor was identified in a girl between 5 and 17 years old in good health and CMV-seropositive. The CDR3 sequence: CASSVGRDYGYTF. In nucleotides, the CDR3 is TGTGCCAGCAGCGTAGGACGGGACTATGGCTACACCTTC.